This TCR beta chain derives from a study of beta chain features in type 1 diabetes. Study-wide results and limits: cDNA-based sequencing might over-represent cells highly expressing TCR.

Trimming took 5 bases from V and 6 from J; bases not matched to a gene: 3. CDR1 and CDR2 (germline): SGDLS, YYNGEE. This CDR3 contains 12 residues. Isolated RNA was reverse transcribed in full, so expressed TCRB transcripts were sequenced. TCRdb's copy holds only in-frame clones and misses some; the assay was immunoSEQ multiplex PCR. The sample lists 150,000 or so clones, over 8.5% occurring once. On this clone: Antigen: not known.

Material: central memory CD4+ T cells from blood. V gene TRBV9 combines with J gene TRBJ2-7; 9 bases are a match to TRBD1. This receptor was taken from a man aged 18 to 30 in good health. The CDR3 coding sequence is TGTGCCAGCAGGGGACAGGGTGGCGAGCAGTACTTC. Protein sequence: CASRGQGGEQYF.